These T cell receptor beta chains were read from a single sample in a study of shared clonotypes between healthy human individuals. Libraries were prepared by immunoSEQ multiplex PCR; TCRdb keeps only in-frame clonotypes and omits some of them. The table has hundreds of thousands of clones, roughly 98% seen once; the top ten hold 0.25% to 0.35%. The sample consisted of naive CD8+ T cells sorted from blood. These receptors were obtained from a man younger than 40 in good health. Each CDR3 is given with its conserved first and last residue. Each record gives: J gene, V gene, D gene, clone size, CDR3 protein, CDR3 DNA. A D gene is named only where the DNA matches it firmly. Clone size is given for some rows only: seen once, a few or many times, or a class if the clone is expanded.

>TRBJ2-1|TRBV6-5|TRBD1|NA
CASSYWTGSDEQFF
TGTGCCAGCAGTTACTGGACAGGGTCGGATGAGCAGTTCTTC
>TRBJ2-2|TRBV9|NA|NA
CASSKGAGELFF
TGTGCCAGCAGCAAGGGGGCCGGGGAGCTGTTTTTT
>TRBJ1-2|TRBV7-9|NA|NA
CASRMEGSHGYTF
TGTGCCAGTCGCATGGAGGGATCTCATGGCTACACCTTC
>TRBJ2-3|TRBV7-9|TRBD1|NA
CASSFRTDRADTQYF
TGTGCCAGCAGCTTTAGGACGGACAGGGCAGATACGCAGTATTTT
>TRBJ1-2|TRBV9|NA|NA
CASSDNYGYTF
TGTGCCAGCAGCGATAATTATGGCTACACCTTC
>TRBJ2-1|TRBV27|NA|NA
CATAVRAGRDEQFF
TGTGCCACCGCCGTAAGGGCGGGTCGTGATGAGCAGTTCTTC
>TRBJ2-7|TRBV11-2|NA|NA
CASSLGGDSYEQYF
TGTGCCAGCAGCTTAGGCGGGGACTCCTACGAGCAGTACTTC
>TRBJ2-1|TRBV19|NA|NA
CASSLEVVISNEQFF
TGTGCCAGTAGCTTAGAGGTAGTTATTTCCAATGAGCAGTTCTTC
>TRBJ2-7|TRBV11-2|NA|few
CASSLVSYEQYF
TGTGCCAGCAGCTTAGTCTCCTACGAGCAGTACTTC
>TRBJ2-2|TRBV9|NA|NA
CASTLEPTGELFF
TGTGCCAGCACCTTAGAGCCGACCGGGGAGCTGTTTTTT
>TRBJ1-2|TRBV6-1|TRBD1|NA
CASSTGTGVYGYTF
TGTGCCAGCTCTACCGGGACAGGGGTCTATGGCTACACCTTC
>TRBJ2-2|TRBV30|NA|NA
CASQEAVNTGELFF
TGTGCCTCACAAGAGGCGGTGAACACCGGGGAGCTGTTTTTT
>TRBJ2-3|TRBV27|NA|NA
CASSLSGAAEDTQYF
TGTGCCAGCAGTTTATCGGGCGCGGCGGAAGATACGCAGTATTTT
>TRBJ2-7|TRBV15|NA|NA
CATSREGNYEQYF
TGTGCCACCAGCAGAGAAGGGAACTACGAGCAGTACTTC
>TRBJ2-7|TRBV28|TRBD1|NA
CATTPRADRARWEQYF
TGTGCCACTACTCCCAGGGCCGACAGGGCGCGCTGGGAGCAGTACTTC
>TRBJ2-5|TRBV28|TRBD1|NA
CASSPQLRTGGGWGTQYF
TGTGCCAGCAGCCCCCAACTCCGGACAGGGGGTGGGTGGGGGACCCAGTACTTC
>TRBJ2-7|TRBV29-1|NA|NA
CSVEGVGLQAYEQYF
TGCAGCGTTGAGGGGGTGGGACTTCAAGCCTACGAGCAGTACTTC
>TRBJ2-7|TRBV7-6|TRBD2|once
CASSSLAGGSYEQYF
TGTGCCAGCAGCTCTCTAGCGGGAGGATCCTACGAGCAGTACTTC
>TRBJ1-1|TRBV7-9|NA|NA
CASSPQGNLEAFF
TGTGCCAGCAGCCCCCAAGGGAACCTTGAAGCTTTCTTT
>TRBJ2-7|TRBV9|NA|NA
CASSVEGSYEQYF
TGTGCCAGCAGCGTAGAAGGGAGCTACGAGCAGTACTTC
>TRBJ1-3|TRBV28|TRBD1|NA
CASRPWTGSGNTIYF
TGTGCCAGCAGGCCATGGACAGGGTCTGGAAACACCATATATTTT
>TRBJ1-4|TRBV5-5|NA|NA
CASSWTLATNEKLFF
TGTGCCAGCAGCTGGACCCTTGCAACTAATGAAAAACTGTTTTTT
>TRBJ1-2|TRBV7-9|TRBD1|NA
CASSPTSGQINYGYTF
TGTGCCAGCAGCCCCACCTCGGGACAGATTAACTATGGCTACACCTTC
>TRBJ1-2|TRBV5-5|NA|NA
CASSLVSGDTYGYTF
TGTGCCAGCAGCTTGGTATCAGGGGATACCTATGGCTACACCTTC
>TRBJ1-5|TRBV27|NA|NA
CASSTYSNQPQHF
TGTGCCAGCAGCACCTATAGCAATCAGCCCCAGCATTTT
>TRBJ1-1|TRBV7-9|NA|NA
CASSLRDPEAFF
TGTGCCAGCAGCTTAAGGGATCCTGAAGCTTTCTTT
>TRBJ2-7|TRBV29-1|NA|NA
CSVKGPAGGEQYF
TGCAGCGTTAAGGGCCCAGCTGGAGGCGAGCAGTACTTC
>TRBJ1-3|TRBV7-2|NA|NA
CASSLEGNSGNTIYF
TGTGCCAGCAGCTTAGAGGGGAACTCTGGAAACACCATATATTTT
>TRBJ2-4|TRBV5-1|TRBD1|NA
CASREIQGDADIQYF
TGCGCCAGCAGAGAAATACAGGGGGATGCCGACATTCAGTACTTC
>TRBJ2-1|TRBV7-9|NA|NA
CATRGPGYNEQFF
TGTGCCACCCGAGGGCCGGGGTACAATGAGCAGTTCTTC
>TRBJ2-7|TRBV6-5|NA|NA
CASSKYRDTDEQYF
TGTGCCAGCAGTAAGTACCGGGACACGGACGAGCAGTACTTC
>TRBJ2-2|TRBV18|NA|NA
CASPNPGGRTGELFF
TGTGCCAGCCCAAACCCGGGGGGCAGGACCGGGGAGCTGTTTTTT
>TRBJ2-7|TRBV30|TRBD2|NA
CAWNPGTSGTYEQYF
TGTGCCTGGAATCCCGGGACTAGCGGGACCTACGAGCAGTACTTC
>TRBJ2-1|TRBV9|NA|NA
CASSVDEGNSYNEQFF
TGTGCCAGCAGCGTAGACGAAGGAAACTCCTACAATGAGCAGTTCTTC
>TRBJ2-1|TRBV7-2|TRBD2|NA
CASSLARLAGLNEQFF
TGTGCCAGCAGCTTAGCTCGGCTAGCGGGATTAAATGAGCAGTTCTTC
>TRBJ2-1|TRBV10-3|TRBD2|NA
CAIKAGGRGTYNEQFF
TGTGCCATCAAGGCGGGAGGAAGGGGGACCTACAATGAGCAGTTCTTC
>TRBJ2-7|TRBV5-1|TRBD1|NA
CASSMPGQNYEQYF
TGCGCCAGCAGCATGCCGGGACAGAACTACGAGCAGTACTTC
>TRBJ2-1|TRBV6-1|NA|NA
CASRGGGCDNEQFF
TGTGCCAGCAGGGGAGGGGGGTGTGACAATGAGCAGTTCTTC
>TRBJ2-7|TRBV7-9|NA|NA
CASSSTPYEQYF
TGTGCCAGCAGCTCTACCCCCTACGAGCAGTACTTC
>TRBJ2-3|TRBV9|TRBD1|NA
CASSPEVRDRGKFSDTQYF
TGTGCCAGCAGCCCAGAGGTCCGGGACAGGGGTAAATTTTCAGATACGCAGTATTTT
>TRBJ2-7|TRBV11-2|TRBD2|NA
CASSLIPREGSSYEQYF
TGTGCCAGCAGCTTAATTCCGCGGGAGGGCAGCTCCTACGAGCAGTACTTC
>TRBJ2-7|TRBV9|NA|NA
CASSVYESSYEQYF
TGTGCCAGCAGCGTCTATGAGAGCTCCTACGAGCAGTACTTC
>TRBJ1-1|TRBV5-4|TRBD1|NA
CASSSPGQGAMNTEAFF
TGTGCCAGCAGCTCCCCGGGACAGGGGGCCATGAACACTGAAGCTTTCTTT
>TRBJ1-4|TRBV5-1|TRBD1|NA
CASSLGGGNFQSF
TGCGCCAGCAGCTTGGGAGGGGGCAACTTCCAATCTTTT
>TRBJ1-2|TRBV28|TRBD1|NA
CASSLLTTGGWYGYTF
TGTGCCAGCAGTTTATTGACGACAGGGGGCTGGTATGGCTACACCTTC
>TRBJ2-7|TRBV7-9|TRBD2|NA
CASSSSGTVSYEQYF
TGTGCCAGCAGCTCTAGCGGGACAGTCTCCTACGAGCAGTACTTC
>TRBJ2-3|TRBV7-9|NA|NA
CASSLAVLGITDTQYF
TGTGCCAGCAGCTTAGCGGTTTTAGGTATCACAGATACGCAGTATTTT
>TRBJ1-5|TRBV25-1|NA|NA
CASSDGLNQPQHF
TGTGCCAGCAGTGATGGCCTAAATCAGCCCCAGCATTTT
>TRBJ2-2|TRBV27|NA|NA
CASSSLGEGGAWAGELFF
TGTGCCAGCAGCAGTTTAGGGGAGGGGGGCGCGTGGGCCGGGGAGCTGTTTTTT
>TRBJ1-2|TRBV7-8|NA|NA
CASSLSFFWIEVGYTF
TGTGCCAGCAGCTTATCGTTTTTTTGGATTGAGGTGGGCTACACCTTC
>TRBJ1-1|TRBV11-2|NA|NA
CASSLVITEAFF
TGTGCCAGCAGCTTAGTAATCACTGAAGCTTTCTTT
>TRBJ1-5|TRBV6-6|NA|NA
CASSRGENQPQHF
TGTGCCAGCAGTCGGGGGGAAAATCAGCCCCAGCATTTT
>TRBJ2-5|TRBV9|NA|NA
CASNLAEGPQETQYF
TGTGCCAGCAATTTAGCGGAAGGACCCCAAGAGACCCAGTACTTC
>TRBJ2-1|TRBV7-8|TRBD2|NA
CASSKTSGGYNEQFF
TGTGCCAGCAGCAAAACTAGCGGGGGATACAATGAGCAGTTCTTC
>TRBJ2-5|TRBV19|NA|once
CASSIGDGEETQYF
TGTGCCAGTAGTATAGGAGACGGAGAAGAGACCCAGTACTTC
>TRBJ2-4|TRBV11-2|NA|NA
CASSFLDTYIQYF
TGTGCCAGCAGCTTCTTGGACACCTACATTCAGTACTTC
>TRBJ2-2|TRBV15|TRBD2|NA
CATSRDDELADTGELFF
TGTGCCACCAGCAGAGATGATGAGCTAGCGGACACCGGGGAGCTGTTTTTT
>TRBJ2-5|TRBV15|NA|NA
CATSRVIGQETQYF
TGTGCCACCAGCAGAGTTATAGGACAAGAGACCCAGTACTTC
>TRBJ2-5|TRBV27|NA|NA
CASSLSGGLGETQYF
TGTGCCAGCAGTTTATCGGGGGGGCTGGGGGAGACCCAGTACTTC
>TRBJ2-7|TRBV10-3|NA|NA
CAISGDSRYEQYF
TGTGCCATCAGTGGGGACTCCCGCTACGAGCAGTACTTC